The 21 T cell receptor beta chains reported below all come from one sample, sequenced in a study of blood T cell repertoires in COVID-19. Sequenced by immunoSEQ multiplex PCR; TCRdb stores in-frame clones only, minus some. The sample contains 160,000 or so clones, 80% of which appear only once. The sample taken for sequencing was peripheral blood. The receptor source for this set is a man aged 65 to 79 with active or convalescent COVID-19.

The V call is TRBV5-3, the J call TRBJ2-2, with 8 bases identical to TRBD1. TRBV5-3 is placed among ORFs of uncertain function. The junction had 14 bases not matched to a gene; V was cut back by 4 bases and J by 0 bases. This CDR3 comprises 19 residues. This CDR3 reads CARSRPILDRGPNTGELFF. In nucleotides, the CDR3 is TGTGCCAGAAGCCGCCCCATACTAGACAGGGGACCGAACACCGGGGAGCTGTTTTTT.

V and J are TRBV5-1 and TRBJ2-5, with D perhaps TRBD1 (5 bases). This CDR3 is built from 15 residues. The V gene's germline CDR1 is SGHRS and CDR2 YFSETQ. Between the trimmed V and J ends, which lost 4 bases and 5 bases, there was a span of 18 bases. CDR3 protein: CASSPEGASGETQYF. The CDR3 DNA follows: TGCGCCAGCAGCCCGGAAGGGGCCTCAGGGGAGACCCAGTACTTC. Combining the CDR3 with reference TRBV5-1 and TRBJ2-5 gives the whole variable domain KAGVTQTPRYLIKTRGQQVTLSCSPISGHRSVSWYQQTPGQGLQFLFEYFSETQRNKGNFPGRFSGRQFSNSRSEMNVSTLELGDSALYLCASSPEGASGETQYFGPGTRLLVL.

This chain connects TRBV7-8 to TRBJ2-3, with D maybe TRBD2 (5 bases). The CDR3 has 16 amino acids. The V gene lost 2 bases and the J gene lost 3 bases, with 15 bases spanning the gap. CDR1 is SGHVS and CDR2 is FQNEAQ in the germline V gene. CDR3 in amino acids: CASSLYLGAGTDTQYF. CDR3 DNA sequence: TGTGCCAGCAGCTTATACTTGGGCGCGGGTACAGATACGCAGTATTTT.

CDR3 bases: TGTGCCAGCTCACCAGCGGGGGGCAATCAGCCCCAGCATTTT. It is translated as CASSPAGGNQPQHF. The chain carries TRBV18 and TRBJ1-5; weak D call: TRBD1 (5 bases). V lost 2 bases, J lost 2 bases, and 7 bases lay in between. Germline V lookup: CDR1 KGHSH, CDR2 LQKENI. The CDR3 contains 14 residues.

In nucleotides, the CDR3 is TGTGCCAGCTCAATCTATGGAGCCCTTGATTCCAATGAGCAGTTCTTC. Encoded protein: CASSIYGALDSNEQFF. The rearrangement links TRBV18 to TRBJ2-1; D is undetermined. CDR1 is KGHSH and CDR2 is LQKENI in the germline V gene. The CDR3 length is 16 residues. The V end was cut by 5 bases, the J end by 6 bases, with 20 bases between.

Concerning this clone itself: One end of the junction is discordant with germline, which a read error may explain. The V call is TRBV27, the J call TRBJ2-3, with a possible D match to TRBD1 (5 bases). CDR1 is MNHEY, CDR2 SMNVEV, per germline (reference sequence). The CDR3 spans 13 residues. CDR3 amino acids: CASILQGTDTQYF. CDR3 DNA sequence: TGTGCCAGCATTCTCCAGGGCACCGATACGCAGTATTTT.

This clone was picked up one time. The chain recombines TRBV29-1 with TRBJ1-1, with TRBD1 matching 7 bases. Germline CDR1 reads SQVTM; CDR2 reads ANQGSEA. CDR3 size: 12 residues. The junction had 5 bases not matched to a gene; V was cut back by 6 bases and J by 4 bases. This CDR3 reads CSVNDRATEAFF. The CDR3 nucleotides are TGCAGCGTGAACGACAGGGCCACTGAAGCTTTCTTT.

The chain is built from TRBV10-3 and TRBJ2-1; 11 nucleotides align to TRBD2. The CDR3 covers 15 residues. Germline V gene lookup returns CDR1 ENHRY and CDR2 SYGVKD. The V segment lost 5 bases and the J segment 7 bases; nucleotides outside the gene matches: 7. The CDR3 loop is CAISISGGAGNEQFF. Here the CDR3 DNA reads TGTGCCATCAGTATTAGCGGGGGGGCCGGGAATGAGCAGTTCTTC.

This clone turned up a few times. The genes are TRBV6-6 and TRBJ2-2, with a tentative D call TRBD2 (5 bases). The CDR3 contains 16 residues. CDR1 is MNHNY and CDR2 is SVGAGI in the germline V gene (reference sequence). The germline V and J ends were trimmed by 0 bases and 7 bases, with 15 bases remaining between them. CDR3: CASSYSRERPGGELFF. In nucleotides, the CDR3 is TGTGCCAGCAGTTACTCGAGGGAGAGGCCTGGCGGGGAGCTGTTTTTT.

Only one count was recorded for this clone. The gene calls are TRBV6-4 and TRBJ1-1; 7 nucleotides line up with TRBD1. Trimming removed 2 bases from V and 12 bases from J; junction bases left unmatched: 12. Germline CDR1 is MRHNA and CDR2 is SNTAGT. The CDR3 sequence is 14 residues long. CDR3 bases: TGTGCCAGCAGTGACCTCAGGGGGGACAGTCCACCTTTCTTT. Translated: CASSDLRGDSPPFF.

This chain links TRBV7-9 with TRBJ2-2; D gene uncertain. The length of the CDR3 is 15 residues. Trimming took off 3 bases at V and 0 bases at J, with 8 bases between the two ends. The V gene's germline CDR1 is SEHNR and CDR2 FQNEAQ (reference sequence). The DNA of the CDR3 is TGTGCCAGCAGCTTGAGCCTCGCGAACACCGGGGAGCTGTTTTTT. Translation: CASSLSLANTGELFF.

This chain connects TRBV6-5 to TRBJ1-1; D is possibly TRBD1 (6 bases). The length of the CDR3 is 13 residues. The V gene's germline CDR1 is MNHEY and CDR2 SVGAGI. V dropped 5 bases and J dropped 5 bases, with 12 bases sitting between them. The CDR3 region has the DNA TGTGCCAGCAGTAATAACAGGGCGACTGAAGCTTTCTTT. It is translated as CASSNNRATEAFF.

This chain uses TRBV5-6 with TRBJ1-6; D not certain. This CDR3 comprises 13 residues. Germline assignment: CDR1 SGHDT and CDR2 YYEEEE. Trimming shortened V by 3 bases and J by 7 bases, and 8 bases separated the two germline ends. The DNA of the CDR3 is TGTGCCAGCAGCTACGCCCGGAATTCACCCCTCCACTTT. Translated: CASSYARNSPLHF.

This clone appeared a single time. The J gene is TRBJ2-3, the V gene TRBV6-1; TRBD2 agrees at 9 bases. The CDR3 extends over 14 amino acids. V shed 3 bases, J shed 4 bases, and the junction held 2 bases outside the gene matches. CDR1 and CDR2 (germline): MNHNS, SASEGT. The DNA of the CDR3 is TGTGCCAGCAGTGATAGCGGGAGCCCAGATACGCAGTATTTT. It is translated as CASSDSGSPDTQYF.

V gene TRBV6-5 combines with J gene TRBJ1-2; the D gene is possibly TRBD1 (6 bases). The CDR3 totals 14 residues. Trimming stripped 5 bases from V and 4 bases from J, with 14 bases between. Germline-derived CDR1 and CDR2 are MNHEY and SVGAGI. The CDR3 bases are TGTGCCAGCAGTCTTAATACAGGGCGCTATGGCTACACCTTC. This sequence encodes CASSLNTGRYGYTF.

The gene calls are TRBV4-2 and TRBJ1-3, with D possibly TRBD1 on 5 matching bases. The germline V gene has CDR1 LGHNA and CDR2 YNFKEQ. The CDR3 totals 16 residues. Trimming took 4 bases from V and 0 from J, leaving 13 bases between them. This CDR3 reads CASSRERGVSGNTIYF. CDR3 nucleotides: TGTGCCAGCAGCCGAGAACGGGGGGTCTCTGGAAACACCATATATTTT.

This clone was picked up a small number of times. J is TRBJ2-7 and V is TRBV28; possible D gene TRBD2, 6 bases. CDR3 length equals 15 residues. Germline-derived CDR1 and CDR2 are MDHEN and SYDVKM. V gave up 2 bases and J gave up 2 bases, with 13 bases separating them. Here the CDR3 reads CASSLMGGEAYEQYF. CDR3 nucleotide sequence: TGTGCCAGCAGTTTAATGGGGGGAGAAGCCTACGAGCAGTACTTC.

This chain's CDR3 is CAISAVRGSDNQPQHF. In DNA, the CDR3 is TGTGCCATCAGTGCCGTCAGGGGATCCGACAATCAGCCCCAGCATTTT. The V and J genes are TRBV10-3 and TRBJ1-5, with D possibly TRBD1 on 6 matching bases. The CDR3 has 16 residues. Trimming removed 4 bases from V and 3 bases from J, with 16 bases in between. Per germline, CDR1 ENHRY and CDR2 SYGVKD.

This sequence joins TRBV30 and TRBJ2-7; TRBD2 matches at 13 bases. With 0 bases clipped from V and 3 bases from J, the junction kept 2 bases outside the gene matches. CDR1 GTSNPN and CDR2 SVGIG come from the germline V gene (reference sequence). CDR3 size: 15 residues. CDR3 sequence reads: CAWSVRLAGGYEQYF. In DNA, the CDR3 is TGTGCCTGGAGTGTACGACTAGCGGGGGGCTACGAGCAGTACTTC.

The chain employs TRBV21-1 and TRBJ2-7; TRBD1, the D gene given by the table, was not confirmed from the DNA. TRBV21-1 is a known pseudogene. The length of the CDR3 is 12 residues. CDR3 nucleotide sequence: TGTGCCAGCCTCCAGGGGGTGTACGAGCAGTACTTC. This gives the protein CASLQGVYEQYF.

The chain links TRBV2 to TRBJ1-1; D unclear. Germline CDR1 reads SNHLY; CDR2 reads FYNNEI. The V gene lost 3 bases and the J gene lost 6 bases, with 5 bases spanning the gap. CDR3 length: 11 amino acids. The CDR3 bases are TGTGCCAGCAGTGATTCCGCTGAAGCTTTCTTT. It yields the protein CASSDSAEAFF.